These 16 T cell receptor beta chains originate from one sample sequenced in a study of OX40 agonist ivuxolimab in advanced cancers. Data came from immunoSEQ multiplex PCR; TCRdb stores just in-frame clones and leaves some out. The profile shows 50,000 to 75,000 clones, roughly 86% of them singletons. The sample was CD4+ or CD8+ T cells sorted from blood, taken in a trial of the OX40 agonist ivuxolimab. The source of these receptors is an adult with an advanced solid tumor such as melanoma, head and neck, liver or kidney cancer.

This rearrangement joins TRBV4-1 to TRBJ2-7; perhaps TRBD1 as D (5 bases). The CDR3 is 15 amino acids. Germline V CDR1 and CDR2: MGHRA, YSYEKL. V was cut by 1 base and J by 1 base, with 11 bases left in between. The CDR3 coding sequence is TGCGCCAGCAGCCAAGTTTTGGACACTTCCTACGAGCAGTACTTC. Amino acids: CASSQVLDTSYEQYF.

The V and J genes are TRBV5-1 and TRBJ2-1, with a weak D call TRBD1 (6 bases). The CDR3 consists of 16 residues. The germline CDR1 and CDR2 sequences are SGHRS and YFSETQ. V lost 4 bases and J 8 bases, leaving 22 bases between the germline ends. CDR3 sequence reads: CASSGMDSSVGHEQFF. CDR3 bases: TGCGCCAGCAGCGGGATGGACAGTTCAGTTGGCCATGAGCAGTTCTTC. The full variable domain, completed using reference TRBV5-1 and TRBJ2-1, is KAGVTQTPRYLIKTRGQQVTLSCSPISGHRSVSWYQQTPGQGLQFLFEYFSETQRNKGNFPGRFSGRQFSNSRSEMNVSTLELGDSALYLCASSGMDSSVGHEQFFGPGTRLTVL.

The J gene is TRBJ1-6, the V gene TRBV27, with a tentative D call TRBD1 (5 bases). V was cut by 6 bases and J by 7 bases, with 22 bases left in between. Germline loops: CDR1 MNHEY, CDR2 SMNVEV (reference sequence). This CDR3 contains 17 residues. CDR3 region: CASRPPLYRTRNSPLHF. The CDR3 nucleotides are TGTGCCAGCAGACCCCCTCTCTACAGGACGAGGAATTCACCCCTCCACTTT.

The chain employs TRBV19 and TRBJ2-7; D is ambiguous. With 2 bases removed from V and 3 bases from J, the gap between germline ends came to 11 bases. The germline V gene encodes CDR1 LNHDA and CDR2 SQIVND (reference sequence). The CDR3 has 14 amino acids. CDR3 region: CASSITRYDYEQYF. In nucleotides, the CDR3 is TGTGCCAGTAGTATAACCAGGTACGACTACGAGCAGTACTTC. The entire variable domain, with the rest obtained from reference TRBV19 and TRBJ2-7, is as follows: DGGITQSPKYLFRKEGQNVTLSCEQNLNHDAMYWYRQDPGQGLRLIYYSQIVNDFQKGDIAEGYSVSREKKESFPLTVTSAQKNPTAFYLCASSITRYDYEQYFGPGTRLTVT.

CDR3 in DNA: TGTGCCTGGAGTGTAGGGGACGTCTATGGCTACACCTTC. Its protein is CAWSVGDVYGYTF. The chain is built from TRBV30 and TRBJ1-2; D possibly corresponds to TRBD1 (5 bases). There are 13 residues in the CDR3. Per germline, CDR1 GTSNPN and CDR2 SVGIG (reference sequence). Between the trimmed V and J ends, which lost 0 bases and 4 bases, there was a span of 9 bases.

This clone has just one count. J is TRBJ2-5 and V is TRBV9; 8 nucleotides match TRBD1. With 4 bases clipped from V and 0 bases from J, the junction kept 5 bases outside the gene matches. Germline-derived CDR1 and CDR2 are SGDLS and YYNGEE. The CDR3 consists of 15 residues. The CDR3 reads CASSRTGRDQETQYF. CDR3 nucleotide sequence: TGTGCCAGCAGCCGGACAGGGCGTGACCAAGAGACCCAGTACTTC.

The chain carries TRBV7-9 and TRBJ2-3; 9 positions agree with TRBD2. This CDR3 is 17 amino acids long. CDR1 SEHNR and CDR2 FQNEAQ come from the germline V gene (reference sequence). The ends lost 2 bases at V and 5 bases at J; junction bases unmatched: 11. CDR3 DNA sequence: TGTGCCAGCAGCTTACCCGGGGCGGGAGGGCCCCTAGATACGCAGTATTTT. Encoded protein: CASSLPGAGGPLDTQYF.

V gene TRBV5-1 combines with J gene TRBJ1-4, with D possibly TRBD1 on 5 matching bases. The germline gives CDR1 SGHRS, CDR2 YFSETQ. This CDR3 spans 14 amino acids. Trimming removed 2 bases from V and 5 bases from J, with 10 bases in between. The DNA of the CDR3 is TGCGCCAGCAGCTTCGGGCAGGGCAATGAAAAACTGTTTTTT. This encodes CASSFGQGNEKLFF. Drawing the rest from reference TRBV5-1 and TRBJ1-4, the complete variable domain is KAGVTQTPRYLIKTRGQQVTLSCSPISGHRSVSWYQQTPGQGLQFLFEYFSETQRNKGNFPGRFSGRQFSNSRSEMNVSTLELGDSALYLCASSFGQGNEKLFFGSGTQLSVL.

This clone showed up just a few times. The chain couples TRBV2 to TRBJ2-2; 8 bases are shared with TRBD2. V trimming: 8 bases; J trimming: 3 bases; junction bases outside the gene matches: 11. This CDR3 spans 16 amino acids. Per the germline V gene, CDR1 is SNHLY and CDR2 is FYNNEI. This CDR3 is CASGGPTSVDTGELFF. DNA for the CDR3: TGTGCCAGCGGGGGGCCGACTAGCGTCGACACCGGGGAGCTGTTTTTT.

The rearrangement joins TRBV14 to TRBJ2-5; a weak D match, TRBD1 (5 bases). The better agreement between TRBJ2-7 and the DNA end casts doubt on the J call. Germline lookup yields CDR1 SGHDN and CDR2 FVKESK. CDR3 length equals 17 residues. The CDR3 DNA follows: TGTGCCAGCAGCGCCAGCGTCAAACAGGCGAATGCCTACGAGCAGTACTTC. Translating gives CASSASVKQANAYEQYF.

The CDR3 loop reads CASSLGRAGNTIYF. CDR3 nucleotides: TGTGCCAGCAGCTTGGGCAGGGCTGGAAACACCATATATTTT. The V and J genes are TRBV5-4 and TRBJ1-3, with TRBD1 as a possible D gene (5 bases). Germline CDR1 and CDR2: SGHNT and YYREEE (reference sequence). The ends were cut back, 0 bases at V and 2 bases at J, with 6 bases in the middle. This CDR3 spans 14 amino acids.

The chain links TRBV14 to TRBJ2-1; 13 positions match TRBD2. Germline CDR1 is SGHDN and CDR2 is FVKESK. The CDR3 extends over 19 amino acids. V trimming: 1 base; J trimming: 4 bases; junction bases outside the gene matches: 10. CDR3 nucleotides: TGTGCCAGCAGCCAAGTCGTCGGACTAGCGGGGGTTCCTTACAATGAGCAGTTCTTC. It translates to CASSQVVGLAGVPYNEQFF.

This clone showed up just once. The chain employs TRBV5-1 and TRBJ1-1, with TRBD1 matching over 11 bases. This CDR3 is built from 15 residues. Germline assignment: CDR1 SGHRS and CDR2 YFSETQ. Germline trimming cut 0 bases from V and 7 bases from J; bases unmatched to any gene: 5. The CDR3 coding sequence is TGCGCCAGCAGCTTGGGAGGACAGGGGGCAGGTGAAGCTTTCTTT. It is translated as CASSLGGQGAGEAFF.

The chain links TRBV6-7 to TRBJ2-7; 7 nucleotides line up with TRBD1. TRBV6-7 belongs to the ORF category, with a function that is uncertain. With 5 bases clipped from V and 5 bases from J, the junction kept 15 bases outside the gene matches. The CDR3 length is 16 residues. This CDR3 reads CASSRFWAGGYDEQYF. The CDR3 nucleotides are TGTGCCAGCAGTCGCTTCTGGGCAGGGGGTTACGACGAGCAGTACTTC.

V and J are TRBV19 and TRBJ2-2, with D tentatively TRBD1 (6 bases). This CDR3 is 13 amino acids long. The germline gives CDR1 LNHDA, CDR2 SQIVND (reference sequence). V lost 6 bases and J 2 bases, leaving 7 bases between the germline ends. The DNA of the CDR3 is TGTGCCAGTAGGGACAGAAACACCGGGGAGCTGTTTTTT. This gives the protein CASRDRNTGELFF.

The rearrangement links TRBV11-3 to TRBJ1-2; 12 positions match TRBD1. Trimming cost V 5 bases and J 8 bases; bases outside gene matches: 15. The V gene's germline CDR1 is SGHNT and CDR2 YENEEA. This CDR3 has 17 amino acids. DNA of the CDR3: TGTGCCAGCAGCCCGGGGACAGGGGGCGTCAGCGAAGGCGGCTACACCTTC. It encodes CASSPGTGGVSEGGYTF.